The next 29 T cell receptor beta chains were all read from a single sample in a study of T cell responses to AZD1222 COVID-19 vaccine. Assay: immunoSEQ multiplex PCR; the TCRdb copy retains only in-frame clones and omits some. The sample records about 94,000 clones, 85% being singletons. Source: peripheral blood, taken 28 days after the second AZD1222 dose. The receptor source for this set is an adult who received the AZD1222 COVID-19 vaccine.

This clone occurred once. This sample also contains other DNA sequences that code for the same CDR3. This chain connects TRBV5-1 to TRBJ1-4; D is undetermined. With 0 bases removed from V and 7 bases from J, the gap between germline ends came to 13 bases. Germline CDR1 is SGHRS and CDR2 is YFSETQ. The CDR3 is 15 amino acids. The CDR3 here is CASSLEGGSGEKLFF. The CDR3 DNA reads TGCGCCAGCAGCTTGGAAGGAGGGAGTGGTGAAAAACTGTTTTTT.

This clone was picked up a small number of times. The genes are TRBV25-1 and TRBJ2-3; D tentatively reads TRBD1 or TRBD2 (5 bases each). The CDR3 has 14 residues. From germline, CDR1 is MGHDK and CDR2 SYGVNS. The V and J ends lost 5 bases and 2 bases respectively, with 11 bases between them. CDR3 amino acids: CASSLQGATDTQYF. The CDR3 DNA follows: TGTGCCAGCAGTCTCCAGGGAGCCACAGATACGCAGTATTTT.

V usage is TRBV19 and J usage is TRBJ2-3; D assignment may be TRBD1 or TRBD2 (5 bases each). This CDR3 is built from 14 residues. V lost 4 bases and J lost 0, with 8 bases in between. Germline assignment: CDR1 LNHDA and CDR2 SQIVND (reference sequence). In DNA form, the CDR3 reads TGTGCCAGTAGTAGTTGGGGGAGCACAGATACGCAGTATTTT. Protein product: CASSSWGSTDTQYF.

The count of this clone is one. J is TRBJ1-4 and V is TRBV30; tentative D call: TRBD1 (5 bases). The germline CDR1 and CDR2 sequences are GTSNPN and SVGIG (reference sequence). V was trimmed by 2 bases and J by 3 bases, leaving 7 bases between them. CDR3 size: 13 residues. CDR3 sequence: CAWSQGANEKLFF. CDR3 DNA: TGTGCCTGGAGTCAAGGGGCTAATGAAAAACTGTTTTTT.

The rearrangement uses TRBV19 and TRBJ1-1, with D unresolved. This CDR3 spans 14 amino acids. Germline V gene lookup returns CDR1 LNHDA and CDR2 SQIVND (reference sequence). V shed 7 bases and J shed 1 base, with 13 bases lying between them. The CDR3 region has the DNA TGTGCCAGTACCCCGGCGTCTCCGAACACTGAAGCTTTCTTT. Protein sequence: CASTPASPNTEAFF.

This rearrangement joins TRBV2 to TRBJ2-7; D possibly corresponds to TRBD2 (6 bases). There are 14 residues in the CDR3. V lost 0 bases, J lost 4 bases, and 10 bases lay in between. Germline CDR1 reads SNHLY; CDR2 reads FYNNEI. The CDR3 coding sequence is TGTGCCAGCAGTGAAGCAGGTGCGGGGTACGAGCAGTACTTC. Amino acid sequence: CASSEAGAGYEQYF.

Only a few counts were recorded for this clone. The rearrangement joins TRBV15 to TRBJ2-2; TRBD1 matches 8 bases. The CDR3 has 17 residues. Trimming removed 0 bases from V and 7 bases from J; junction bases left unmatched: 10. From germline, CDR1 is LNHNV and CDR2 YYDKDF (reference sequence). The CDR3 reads CATSREPPGGAGGELFF. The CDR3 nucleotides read TGTGCCACCAGCAGAGAACCCCCAGGGGGCGCGGGCGGGGAGCTGTTTTTT.

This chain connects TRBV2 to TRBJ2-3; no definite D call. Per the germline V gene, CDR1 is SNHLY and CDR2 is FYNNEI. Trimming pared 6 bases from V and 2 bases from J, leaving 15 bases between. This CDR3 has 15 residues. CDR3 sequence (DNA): TGTGCCAGCAGCCGAGTTAGTTCGTTCACAGATACGCAGTATTTT. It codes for CASSRVSSFTDTQYF.

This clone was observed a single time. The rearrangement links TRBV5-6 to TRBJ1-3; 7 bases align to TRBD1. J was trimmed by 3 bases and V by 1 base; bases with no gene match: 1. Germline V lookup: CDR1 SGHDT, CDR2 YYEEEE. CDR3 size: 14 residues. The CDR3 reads CASSLRGHGNTIYF. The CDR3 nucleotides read TGTGCCAGCAGCTTGAGGGGGCATGGAAACACCATATATTTT.

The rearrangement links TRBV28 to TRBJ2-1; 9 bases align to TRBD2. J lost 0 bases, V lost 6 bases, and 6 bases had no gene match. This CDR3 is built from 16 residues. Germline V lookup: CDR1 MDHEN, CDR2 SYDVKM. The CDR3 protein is CASSPAGGPSYNEQFF. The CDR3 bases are TGTGCCAGCAGCCCGGCGGGAGGGCCCTCCTACAATGAGCAGTTCTTC.

The chain's CDR3 is CAWSVESAGISPLHF. The CDR3 coding sequence is TGTGCCTGGAGTGTAGAGTCCGCGGGGATCTCACCCCTCCACTTT. The chain is built from TRBV30 and TRBJ1-6; no clear D gene. The germline V gene encodes CDR1 GTSNPN and CDR2 SVGIG (reference sequence). The CDR3 loop spans 15 amino acids. Trimming cost V 0 bases and J 10 bases, with 16 bases left between them.

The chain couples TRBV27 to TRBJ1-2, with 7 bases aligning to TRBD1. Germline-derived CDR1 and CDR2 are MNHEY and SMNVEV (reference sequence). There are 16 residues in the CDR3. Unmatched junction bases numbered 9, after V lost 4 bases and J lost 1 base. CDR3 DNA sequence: TGTGCCAGCAGTTCGCTCCGGACAGGCCGTAACTATGGCTACACCTTC. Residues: CASSSLRTGRNYGYTF.

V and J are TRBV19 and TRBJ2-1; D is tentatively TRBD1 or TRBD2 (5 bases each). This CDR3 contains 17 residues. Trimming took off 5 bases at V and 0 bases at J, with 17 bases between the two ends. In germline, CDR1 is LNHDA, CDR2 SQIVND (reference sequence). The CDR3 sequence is CASSFRDLRGSYNEQFF. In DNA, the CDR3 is TGTGCCAGTAGTTTCCGGGACCTCAGAGGCTCCTACAATGAGCAGTTCTTC.

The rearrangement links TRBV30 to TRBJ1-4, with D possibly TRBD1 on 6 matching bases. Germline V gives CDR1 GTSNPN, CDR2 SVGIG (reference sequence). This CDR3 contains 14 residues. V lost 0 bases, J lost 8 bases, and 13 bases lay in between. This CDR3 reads CAWSVRGGSEKLFF. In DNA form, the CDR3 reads TGTGCCTGGAGTGTACGGGGGGGCTCGGAAAAACTGTTTTTT.

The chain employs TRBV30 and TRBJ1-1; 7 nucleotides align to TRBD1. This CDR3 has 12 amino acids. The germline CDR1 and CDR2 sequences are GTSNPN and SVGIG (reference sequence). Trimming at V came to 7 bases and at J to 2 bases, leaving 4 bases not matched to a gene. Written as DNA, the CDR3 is TGTGCCTACGCAGGGGGAAACACTGAAGCTTTCTTT. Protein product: CAYAGGNTEAFF. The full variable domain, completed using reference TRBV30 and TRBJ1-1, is SQTIHQWPATLVQPVGSPLSLECTVEGTSNPNLYWYRQAAGRGLQLLFYSVGIGQISSEVPQNLSASRPQDRQFILSSKKLLLSDSGFYLCAYAGGNTEAFFGQGTRLTVV.

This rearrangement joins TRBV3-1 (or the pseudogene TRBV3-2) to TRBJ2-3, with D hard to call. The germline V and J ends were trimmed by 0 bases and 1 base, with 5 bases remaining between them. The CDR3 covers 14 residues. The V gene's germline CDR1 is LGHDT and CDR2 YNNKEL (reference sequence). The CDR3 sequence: CASSQDPGTDTQYF. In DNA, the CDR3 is TGTGCCAGCAGCCAAGATCCTGGCACAGATACGCAGTATTTT.

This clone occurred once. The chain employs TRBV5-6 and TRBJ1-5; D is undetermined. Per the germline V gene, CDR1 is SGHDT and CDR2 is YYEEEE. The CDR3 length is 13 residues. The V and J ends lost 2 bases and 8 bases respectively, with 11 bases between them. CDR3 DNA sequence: TGTGCCAGCAGCTTTATGGGTCGAGAGCCCCAGCATTTT. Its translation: CASSFMGREPQHF.

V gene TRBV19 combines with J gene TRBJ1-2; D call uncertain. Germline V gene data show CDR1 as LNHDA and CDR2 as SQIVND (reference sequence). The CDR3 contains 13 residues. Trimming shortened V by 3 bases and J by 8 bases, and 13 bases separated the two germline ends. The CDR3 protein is CASSIRGGGGYTF. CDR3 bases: TGTGCCAGTAGTATCAGAGGTGGCGGGGGCTACACCTTC.

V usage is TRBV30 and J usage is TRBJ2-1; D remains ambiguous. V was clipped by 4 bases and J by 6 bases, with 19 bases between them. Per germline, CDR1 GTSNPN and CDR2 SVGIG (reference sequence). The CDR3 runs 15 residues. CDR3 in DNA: TGTGCCTGGAATCCCCAAGGTATCTTGGGCAATGAGCAGTTCTTC. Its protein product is CAWNPQGILGNEQFF.

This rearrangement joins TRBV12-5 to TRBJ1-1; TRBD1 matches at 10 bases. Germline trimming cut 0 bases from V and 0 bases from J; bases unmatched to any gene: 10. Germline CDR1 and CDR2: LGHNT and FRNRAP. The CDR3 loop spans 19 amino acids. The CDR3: CASGLVLGTGARLNTEAFF. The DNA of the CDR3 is TGTGCTAGTGGTTTGGTACTCGGGACAGGGGCCCGTTTGAACACTGAAGCTTTCTTT. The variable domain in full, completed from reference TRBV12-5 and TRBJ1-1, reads DARVTQTPRHKVTEMGQEVTMRCQPILGHNTVFWYRQTMMQGLELLAYFRNRAPLDDSGMPKDRFSAEMPDATLATLKIQPSEPRDSAVYFCASGLVLGTGARLNTEAFFGQGTRLTVV.

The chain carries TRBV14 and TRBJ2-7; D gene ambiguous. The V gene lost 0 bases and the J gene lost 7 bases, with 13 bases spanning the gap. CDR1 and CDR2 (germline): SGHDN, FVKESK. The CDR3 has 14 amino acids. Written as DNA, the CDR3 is TGTGCCAGCAGCCAAGATTTAGGGCCGGTGGAGCAGTACTTC. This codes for CASSQDLGPVEQYF.

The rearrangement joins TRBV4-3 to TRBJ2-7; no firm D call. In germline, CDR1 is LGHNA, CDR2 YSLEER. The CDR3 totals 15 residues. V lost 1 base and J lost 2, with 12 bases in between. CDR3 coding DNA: TGCGCCAGCAGCCAAGCGAAGGGTTTTACCTACGAGCAGTACTTC. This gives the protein CASSQAKGFTYEQYF.

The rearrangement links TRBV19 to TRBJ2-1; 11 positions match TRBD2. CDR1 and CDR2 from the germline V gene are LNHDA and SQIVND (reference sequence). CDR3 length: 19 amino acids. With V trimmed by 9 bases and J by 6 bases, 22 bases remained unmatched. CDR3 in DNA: TGTGCCAGCAAGTCCTGGCGCGCAGATACTAGCGGGAGCTTCAATGAGCAGTTCTTC. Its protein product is CASKSWRADTSGSFNEQFF.

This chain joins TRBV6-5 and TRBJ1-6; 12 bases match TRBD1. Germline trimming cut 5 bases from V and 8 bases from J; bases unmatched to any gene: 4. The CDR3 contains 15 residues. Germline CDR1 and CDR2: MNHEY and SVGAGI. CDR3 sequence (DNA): TGTGCCAGCAGTCAGGGACAGGGGGCGGATTCACCCCTCCACTTT. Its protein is CASSQGQGADSPLHF.

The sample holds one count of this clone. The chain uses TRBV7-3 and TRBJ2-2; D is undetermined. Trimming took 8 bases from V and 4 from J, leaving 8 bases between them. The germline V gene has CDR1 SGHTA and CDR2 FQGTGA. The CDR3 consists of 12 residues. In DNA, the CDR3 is TGTGCCAGCCTGAGTGGCACCGGGGAGCTGTTTTTT. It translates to CASLSGTGELFF.

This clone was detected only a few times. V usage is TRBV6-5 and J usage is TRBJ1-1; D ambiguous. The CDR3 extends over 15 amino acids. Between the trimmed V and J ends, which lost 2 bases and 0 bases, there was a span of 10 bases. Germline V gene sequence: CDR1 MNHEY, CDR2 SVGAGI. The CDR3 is CASSYGGGLNTEAFF. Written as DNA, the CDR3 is TGTGCCAGCAGTTACGGTGGCGGACTGAACACTGAAGCTTTCTTT.

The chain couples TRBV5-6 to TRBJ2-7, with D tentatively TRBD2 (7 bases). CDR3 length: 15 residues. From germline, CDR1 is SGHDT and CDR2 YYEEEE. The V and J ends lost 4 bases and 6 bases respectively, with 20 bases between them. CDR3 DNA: TGTGCCAGCAGCCACCGGGGGGCGGGGGCCCCCGAGCAGTACTTC. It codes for CASSHRGAGAPEQYF.

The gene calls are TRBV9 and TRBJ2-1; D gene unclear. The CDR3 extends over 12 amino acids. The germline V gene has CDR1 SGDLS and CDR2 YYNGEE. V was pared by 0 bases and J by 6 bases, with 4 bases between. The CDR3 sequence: CASSVDGNEQFF. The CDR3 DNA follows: TGTGCCAGCAGCGTAGATGGCAATGAGCAGTTCTTC. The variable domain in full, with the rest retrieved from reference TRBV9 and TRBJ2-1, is DSGVTQTPKHLITATGQRVTLRCSPRSGDLSVYWYQQSLDQGLQFLIQYYNGEERAKGNILERFSAQQFPDLHSELNLSSLELGDSALYFCASSVDGNEQFFGPGTRLTVL.

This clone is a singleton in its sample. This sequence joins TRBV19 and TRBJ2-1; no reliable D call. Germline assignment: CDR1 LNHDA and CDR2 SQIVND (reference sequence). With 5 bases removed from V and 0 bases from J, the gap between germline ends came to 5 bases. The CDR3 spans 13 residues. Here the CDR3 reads CASSLGSYNEQFF. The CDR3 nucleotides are TGTGCCAGTAGTCTGGGCTCCTACAATGAGCAGTTCTTC.